The 19 T cell receptor beta chains below come from one sample, sequenced in a study of graft-versus-host responses after intestinal transplantation. Intraepithelial plus lamina propria lymphocytes were released by processing graft tissue. Method: immunoSEQ multiplex PCR; TCRdb's copy keeps in-frame clones and lacks some. In the table there are some 5,000 clones, less than 90% of which are singletons. The sequencing here drew on ileum tissue, taken 156 days after intestinal transplant. The receptors here all came from a human patient who received an intestinal transplant, so some T cells may come from the graft donor.

The V gene is TRBV19, the J gene TRBJ1-6; 7 bases fit TRBD1. The length of the CDR3 is 14 residues. V dropped 0 bases and J dropped 7; count of bases not matched to a gene: 0. The germline V gene has CDR1 LNHDA and CDR2 SQIVND (reference sequence). The CDR3 here is CASSIDRGNSPLHF. Here the CDR3 DNA reads TGTGCCAGTAGTATAGACAGGGGGAATTCACCCCTCCACTTT.

The rearrangement joins TRBV19 to TRBJ2-1; no reliable D call. The CDR3 is 13 amino acids. From germline, CDR1 is LNHDA and CDR2 SQIVND (reference sequence). The V gene lost 2 bases and the J gene lost 10 bases, with 12 bases spanning the gap. CDR3 amino acids: CASSIQQPGEQFF. The DNA of the CDR3 is TGTGCCAGTAGTATACAGCAGCCAGGAGAGCAGTTCTTC. The full variable domain, rest sourced from reference TRBV19 and TRBJ2-1, is DGGITQSPKYLFRKEGQNVTLSCEQNLNHDAMYWYRQDPGQGLRLIYYSQIVNDFQKGDIAEGYSVSREKKESFPLTVTSAQKNPTAFYLCASSIQQPGEQFFGPGTRLTVL.

Sample share makes this clone large. The V call is TRBV11-2, the J call TRBJ1-3; D unresolved. The CDR3 length is 12 residues. The germline V and J ends were trimmed by 5 bases and 4 bases, with 6 bases remaining between them. Germline V gives CDR1 SGHAT, CDR2 FQNNGV. Written as DNA, the CDR3 is TGTGCCAGCAGCCCACTCGGAAACACCATATATTTT. It is translated as CASSPLGNTIYF.

The rearrangement links TRBV2 to TRBJ2-1; D perhaps matches TRBD1 (5 bases). The germline V gene has CDR1 SNHLY and CDR2 FYNNEI. The V and J ends lost 3 bases and 9 bases respectively, with 12 bases between them. The length of the CDR3 is 13 residues. CDR3 DNA sequence: TGTGCCAGCAGTGACAGGGTAGAAGGTGAGCAGTTCTTC. This sequence encodes CASSDRVEGEQFF. The whole variable domain, filled in from reference TRBV2 and TRBJ2-1, reads EPEVTQTPSHQVTQMGQEVILRCVPISNHLYFYWYRQILGQKVEFLVSFYNNEISEKSEIFDDQFSVERPDGSNFTLKIRSTKLEDSAMYFCASSDRVEGEQFFGPGTRLTVL.

Only a few counts were recorded for this clone. The genes are TRBV5-1 and TRBJ2-3; 9 positions agree with TRBD1. J gave up 1 base and V 8 bases, and 5 bases lay outside the gene matches. Germline V gene sequence: CDR1 SGHRS, CDR2 YFSETQ. This CDR3 has 14 residues. The CDR3 spells CASGRDRGTDTQYF. The CDR3, as DNA: TGCGCCAGTGGCCGGGACAGGGGCACAGATACGCAGTATTTT.

J is TRBJ2-2 and V is TRBV2, with 9 bases fitting TRBD1. Trimming took 3 bases from V and 4 from J; bases not matched to a gene: 6. CDR1 is SNHLY, CDR2 FYNNEI, per germline. The CDR3 runs 16 residues. The CDR3 nucleotides are TGTGCCAGCAGTGACTTCCGACAGGGGGGCACCGGGGAGCTGTTTTTT. Encoded protein: CASSDFRQGGTGELFF.

This clone came up a few times. The chain recombines TRBV6-6 with TRBJ1-1, with D uncertain. Between the trimmed V and J ends, which lost 8 bases and 8 bases, there was a span of 12 bases. Germline V gene sequence: CDR1 MNHNY, CDR2 SVGAGI (reference sequence). There are 11 residues in the CDR3. CDR3 DNA: TGTGCCAGCGTTTCGGATTTGGAAGCTTTCTTT. Its protein product is CASVSDLEAFF.

This chain uses TRBV7-7 with TRBJ1-2; D is ambiguous. Germline V lookup: CDR1 SSHAT, CDR2 FNYEAQ (reference sequence). With 1 base removed from V and 6 bases from J, the gap between germline ends came to 18 bases. The CDR3 consists of 16 residues. CDR3 sequence (DNA): TGTGCCAGCAGCTTAGGTCGGGTCTCGGGGAGCCATGGCTACACCTTC. Amino acid sequence: CASSLGRVSGSHGYTF.

The DNA for the CDR3 is TGTGCCACCAGCAGAGATAGCGGTGAAGAGACCCAGTACTTC. Its protein is CATSRDSGEETQYF. The V call is TRBV15, the J call TRBJ2-5; D perhaps matches TRBD2 (6 bases). The germline CDR1 and CDR2 sequences are LNHNV and YYDKDF (reference sequence). The CDR3 extends over 14 amino acids. V lost 0 bases and J 3 bases, leaving 8 bases between the germline ends.

The V call is TRBV29-1, the J call TRBJ1-1, with 9 positions matching TRBD1. J was trimmed by 5 bases and V by 4 bases; bases with no gene match: 11. The germline V gene has CDR1 SQVTM and CDR2 ANQGSEA. This CDR3 comprises 15 residues. CDR3 sequence: CSVASLGTGKTEAFF. The DNA of the CDR3 is TGCAGCGTTGCCTCGCTCGGGACAGGGAAAACTGAAGCTTTCTTT.

In its sample, this clone was seen a few times. The chain carries TRBV27 and TRBJ2-7; D might be TRBD1 (6 bases). The CDR3 consists of 14 residues. Germline CDR1 MNHEY, CDR2 SMNVEV (reference sequence). Trimming removed 0 bases at V and 2 bases at J, with 8 bases between. The CDR3: CASSLSGQTYEQYF. The CDR3 DNA sequence: TGTGCCAGCAGTTTATCTGGACAGACCTACGAGCAGTACTTC.

V and J are TRBV9 and TRBJ2-5; 9 nucleotides match TRBD2. The CDR3 runs 16 residues. The germline CDR1 and CDR2 sequences are SGDLS and YYNGEE. V gave up 2 bases and J gave up 2 bases; unmatched junction bases: 7. CDR3 nucleotides: TGTGCCAGCAGCGTGTCGGGACTAGCCGATCAAGAGACCCAGTACTTC. Protein product: CASSVSGLADQETQYF.

The chain joins TRBV2 to TRBJ2-5; 12 bases line up with TRBD2. The CDR3 has 15 amino acids. Germline CDR1 and CDR2: SNHLY and FYNNEI. With 11 bases clipped from V and 1 base from J, the junction kept 8 bases outside the gene matches. The CDR3 bases are TGTGCCGGCGCGACTAGCGGGGGAACCCAAGAGACCCAGTACTTC. As protein: CAGATSGGTQETQYF.

The chain carries TRBV5-4 and TRBJ1-1, with TRBD1 as a possible D gene (5 bases). Germline lookup yields CDR1 SGHNT and CDR2 YYREEE (reference sequence). CDR3 length: 18 amino acids. V was cut by 0 bases and J by 5 bases, with 23 bases left in between. The CDR3: CASSLVGGGVGAGTEAFF. The CDR3 bases are TGTGCCAGCAGCTTGGTGGGGGGGGGTGTAGGGGCTGGGACTGAAGCTTTCTTT.

The chain recombines TRBV27 with TRBJ1-4, with D perhaps TRBD1 (5 bases). The CDR3 length is 15 residues. Germline-derived CDR1 and CDR2 are MNHEY and SMNVEV (reference sequence). V was trimmed by 1 base and J by 8 bases, leaving 14 bases between them. The CDR3 bases are TGTGCCAGCAGTTTATTTGGGCCAGGGCGAGAAAAACTGTTTTTT. Protein: CASSLFGPGREKLFF.

The chain's CDR3 is CASSLTGSADTQYF. The CDR3 nucleotides read TGTGCCAGCAGCTTAACGGGATCCGCAGATACGCAGTATTTT. The chain uses TRBV7-3 and TRBJ2-3; no firm D call. V was clipped by 0 bases and J by 4 bases, with 8 bases between them. The CDR3 is 14 amino acids. The germline V gene encodes CDR1 SGHTA and CDR2 FQGTGA.

V gene TRBV30 combines with J gene TRBJ2-6; D is unclear. Germline V CDR1 and CDR2: GTSNPN, SVGIG (reference sequence). This CDR3 comprises 14 residues. V was clipped by 4 bases and J by 2 bases, with 9 bases between them. CDR3 sequence reads: CAWMRDTGANVLTF. CDR3 DNA: TGTGCCTGGATGAGAGACACTGGGGCCAACGTCCTGACTTTC.

This clone was seen just once. The gene calls are TRBV15 and TRBJ1-4; 7 bases are a match to TRBD1. With V trimmed by 9 bases and J by 0 bases, 10 bases remained unmatched. The V gene's germline CDR1 is LNHNV and CDR2 YYDKDF (reference sequence). The CDR3 consists of 16 residues. The DNA of the CDR3 is TGTGCCACAAAACCGGGACAGCTTGCAACTAATGAAAAACTGTTTTTT. It is translated as CATKPGQLATNEKLFF.

The chain joins TRBV5-1 to TRBJ1-3; no clear D gene. Germline CDR1 and CDR2: SGHRS and YFSETQ. Deletions cut 4 bases from V and 0 bases from J, with 11 bases between. The CDR3 has 15 residues. The CDR3 nucleotides read TGCGCCAGCAGCGAGGACGTCGGCTCTGGAAACACCATATATTTT. Its protein is CASSEDVGSGNTIYF.